The entry below describes one T cell receptor beta chain. Its antigen is unknown. Measured with immunoSEQ multiplex PCR; TCRdb has only the in-frame clones, and not every one. The data contain roughly 15,000 clones, 70% to 85% of them singletons. The sample belongs to a study of follicular helper T cells after annual influenza vaccination. Study at large: Some donors were sampled over the 2013-2014, 2014-2015 and 2015-2016 vaccinations.

The time point here: 2014-2015 season, 7 days after vaccination. Findings of the study overall: Yearly vaccinations repeatedly recalled conserved clonotypes in ICOS+CD38+ cTfh.

The germline V gene encodes CDR1 SGHRS and CDR2 YFSETQ. This CDR3 has 17 residues. With 1 base clipped from V and 0 bases from J, the junction kept 4 bases outside the gene matches. The source was CXCR5+ CD38- circulating T follicular helper cells from blood, collected 7 days after influenza vaccination. Stated subset: circulating Tfh, non-naive CD4+CXCR5+PD-1+ (ICOS+CD38+ or ICOS-CD38-). The sequence derives from an adult who received the influenza vaccine. V usage is TRBV5-1 and J usage is TRBJ2-3; 11 bases agree with TRBD2. For the CDR3, the DNA is TGCGCCAGCAGCTTGTCGTCTAGCGGGAGGAGCACAGATACGCAGTATTTT. Amino acid sequence: CASSLSSSGRSTDTQYF.